The next 13 T cell receptor beta chains were all read from a single sample in a study of T cell repertoires in cytomegalovirus infection. One entry per CDR3 protein results from TCRdb running MiXCR on the reads. Of 650,000 to 900,000 distinct CDR3 sequences listed, approximately 32% are singletons. No cognate antigen is known for these TCRs. The sample consisted of cultured CD8+ T cells from PBMCs, taken from culture after CMV antigen stimulation. These receptors were obtained from a human donor in good health (CMV status not recorded). Some clones in this sample may be carry-over from other donors' samples.

The chain carries TRBV27 and TRBJ1-1; no clear D gene. The length of the CDR3 is 15 residues. Germline V gives CDR1 MNHEY, CDR2 SMNVEV (reference sequence). V was trimmed by 1 base and J by 0 bases, leaving 9 bases between them. This chain's CDR3 is CASSLLGEVNTEAFF. The CDR3 DNA reads TGTGCCAGCAGTTTATTGGGCGAAGTGAACACTGAAGCTTTCTTT.

This clonotype occurred many times. V and J are TRBV27 and TRBJ2-3; 11 nucleotides agree with TRBD1. This CDR3 region has 15 residues. The V and J ends lost 6 bases and 5 bases, in that order; junction bases with no gene match: 7. Germline CDR1 and CDR2: MNHEY and SMNVEV (reference sequence). The CDR3 DNA reads TGTGCCAGCAGCCGTGGGACAGGGGGGCAAGATACGCAGTATTTT. This translates into CASSRGTGGQDTQYF.

This clonotype occurred many times. J is TRBJ1-6 and V is TRBV7-2; no clear D gene. V was cut by 0 bases and J by 3 bases, with 6 bases left in between. The length of the CDR3 is 15 residues. The germline V gene encodes CDR1 SGHTA and CDR2 FQGNSA. CDR3 bases: TGTGCCAGCAGCTTAGCCGACGGCTATAATTCACCCCTCCACTTT. Protein: CASSLADGYNSPLHF.

This clonotype was detected a few times. J is TRBJ1-1 and V is TRBV6-8; 8 bases are shared with TRBD1. Germline lookup yields CDR1 MNHGY and CDR2 SAAAGT. V dropped 6 bases and J dropped 1; count of bases not matched to a gene: 10. CDR3 size: 16 residues. CDR3 amino acids: CASSPRQGTWNTEAFF. CDR3 nucleotide sequence: TGTGCCAGCAGCCCCAGACAGGGGACATGGAACACTGAAGCTTTCTTT.

This clonotype showed up just a few times. The chain joins TRBV6-5 to TRBJ1-6; the D gene is possibly TRBD1 (6 bases). CDR1 MNHEY and CDR2 SVGAGI come from the germline V gene. The ends were cut back, 7 bases at V and 4 bases at J, with 14 bases in the middle. The CDR3 is 15 residues long. The CDR3 coding sequence is TGTGCCAGCACCCTCGCGAGGGGGTATAATTCACCCCTCCACTTT. It translates to CASTLARGYNSPLHF.

The genes are TRBV11-3 and TRBJ2-7, with D perhaps matching TRBD1 or TRBD2 (5 bases each). The V and J ends lost 7 bases and 1 base respectively, with 20 bases between them. The V gene's germline CDR1 is SGHNT and CDR2 YENEEA. CDR3 length: 16 residues. CDR3 DNA sequence: TGTGCCAGCACCCCTTACGGGACGGCTACTTCCTACGAGCAGTACTTC. This encodes CASTPYGTATSYEQYF.

V usage is TRBV18 and J usage is TRBJ1-2; TRBD1 might be the D (6 bases). With 6 bases removed from V and 2 bases from J, the gap between germline ends came to 19 bases. Germline V CDR1 and CDR2: KGHSH, LQKENI. The CDR3 contains 16 residues. CDR3: CASSPMKGGRNYGYTF. The CDR3 DNA sequence: TGTGCCAGCTCGCCTATGAAGGGGGGGCGAAACTATGGCTACACCTTC.

This clonotype was found a few times. The gene calls are TRBV7-9 and TRBJ1-1, with a tentative D call TRBD1 (6 bases). The CDR3 spans 15 residues. The V and J ends lost 5 bases and 0 bases respectively, with 13 bases between them. Per the germline V gene, CDR1 is SEHNR and CDR2 is FQNEAQ (reference sequence). The CDR3 DNA follows: TGTGCCAGCAGCCCCCCCGGGGGCATGAACACTGAAGCTTTCTTT. Protein product: CASSPPGGMNTEAFF.

This clonotype was observed a single time. For the CDR3, the DNA is TGTGCCAGCAGTTTATCTATTGTGAATCAGCCCCAGCATTTT. Amino acids: CASSLSIVNQPQHF. The genes are TRBV27 and TRBJ1-5, with D unresolved. V lost 0 bases to trimming and J lost 4 bases, with 7 bases between them. Per the germline V gene, CDR1 is MNHEY and CDR2 is SMNVEV (reference sequence). This CDR3 spans 14 amino acids.

V gene TRBV24-1 combines with J gene TRBJ1-5; 9 bases fit TRBD1. CDR1 KGHDR and CDR2 SFDVKD come from the germline V gene. The J segment lost 5 bases and the V segment lost 4 bases, leaving 2 bases of the junction unmatched. This CDR3 is built from 14 residues. The CDR3 is CATSEGTGYQPQHF. The DNA of the CDR3 is TGTGCCACCAGTGAAGGGACAGGGTATCAGCCCCAGCATTTT.

This clonotype has just a few counts. This chain uses TRBV14 with TRBJ2-3; maybe TRBD2 (5 bases). The CDR3 covers 16 residues. V was shortened by 4 bases and J by 2 bases, with 16 bases between the two germline ends. Germline CDR1 reads SGHDN; CDR2 reads FVKESK. The CDR3 reads CASSPLERAATDTQYF. CDR3 coding DNA: TGTGCCAGCAGCCCACTAGAGAGGGCAGCCACAGATACGCAGTATTTT. Full variable domain (remainder filled in from reference TRBV14 and TRBJ2-3): EAGVTQFPSHSVIEKGQTVTLRCDPISGHDNLYWYRRVMGKEIKFLLHFVKESKQDESGMPNNRFLAERTGGTYSTLKVQPAELEDSGVYFCASSPLERAATDTQYFGPGTRLTVL.

This clonotype was seen repeatedly, ten times or more. The V gene is TRBV20-1, the J gene TRBJ2-7; D unclear. Trimming left V 0 bases short and J 2 bases short, with 17 bases between. CDR1 and CDR2 (germline): DFQATT, SNEGSKA (reference sequence). This CDR3 spans 16 amino acids. CDR3 nucleotides: TGCAGTGCTAGAGATTACGTCTCAGCTGAGACCTACGAGCAGTACTTC. This translates into CSARDYVSAETYEQYF.

This clonotype appeared a few times. The chain is built from TRBV6-2 or TRBV6-3 and TRBJ2-3, with TRBD2 matching over 8 bases. CDR3 length equals 13 residues. Per the germline V gene, CDR1 is MNHEY and CDR2 is SVGEGT. The J segment lost 3 bases and the V segment lost 7 bases, leaving 3 bases of the junction unmatched. CDR3 sequence reads: CASKSGGTDTQYF. CDR3 coding DNA: TGTGCCAGCAAGAGCGGGGGTACAGATACGCAGTATTTT.